The rows below give T cell receptor beta chains drawn from one sample of a study of shared clonotypes between healthy human individuals. Only in-frame clones appear in the TCRdb table, and some are missing; sequencing was by immunoSEQ multiplex PCR. The top ten clones hold less than 0.25% of a sample with 800,000 or so clones, 90% to 97% of them seen once. Sequencing was carried out using naive CD8+ T cells sorted from blood. The receptors derive from a man in his thirties or forties in good health. Both conserved end residues are part of each CDR3. A D gene is named only where the DNA matches it firmly. The size of a clone is reported for some rows only, either as once, few or many, or as a class for expanded clones.

CDR3 protein: CASRPGGASYNEQFF
D gene: .
V gene: TRBV7-9
clone size: .

CDR3 protein: CSVIRGGEAFF
D gene: .
V gene: TRBV29-1
clone size: .

CDR3 protein: CAISQGLALTDEQFF
D gene: TRBD2
V gene: TRBV10-3
clone size: once

CDR3 protein: CASRGTDRNQPQHF
D gene: .
V gene: TRBV2
clone size: .

CDR3 protein: CASSSLKGREQFF
D gene: .
V gene: TRBV5-1
clone size: .

CDR3 protein: CATSRGPGHANGYTF
D gene: .
V gene: TRBV15
clone size: few

CDR3 protein: CASSLFGGRDEQYF
D gene: TRBD2
V gene: TRBV7-9
clone size: .

CDR3 protein: CSAEERGGTEAFF
D gene: .
V gene: TRBV29-1
clone size: .

CDR3 protein: CASSSSGTRYEQYF
D gene: .
V gene: TRBV27
clone size: .

CDR3 protein: CSGETDSNTGELFF
D gene: .
V gene: TRBV29-1
clone size: .

CDR3 protein: CASSLATLGAYEQYF
D gene: .
V gene: TRBV11-2
clone size: .

CDR3 protein: CSSLKFGTEAFF
D gene: .
V gene: TRBV29-1
clone size: .

CDR3 protein: CASSLVRKEQFF
D gene: .
V gene: TRBV11-2
clone size: .

CDR3 protein: CASRGRTLRGYTF
D gene: .
V gene: TRBV2
clone size: .

CDR3 protein: CASSLDPGNYEQYF
D gene: .
V gene: TRBV11-2
clone size: once

CDR3 protein: CASSYGAGAYNEQFF
D gene: .
V gene: TRBV27
clone size: .

CDR3 protein: CASSLNTHSSGELFF
D gene: .
V gene: TRBV28
clone size: .